Each of the 5 T cell receptor beta chains below was sequenced from the same sample in a study of blood T cell repertoires in COVID-19. TCRdb's table, derived via immunoSEQ multiplex PCR, lists solely in-frame clones and lacks some. Among tens of thousands of clones listed, more than 75% were seen once. Sequencing was performed on peripheral blood. These receptors all come from a woman of 80 years or more with acute or convalescent COVID-19.

DNA of the CDR3: TGTGCCAGCAGCTTAGGGCAGAATGATGGCTACACCTTC. It encodes CASSLGQNDGYTF. This chain connects TRBV7-8 to TRBJ1-2; no definite D call. There are 13 residues in the CDR3. V was cut by 1 base and J by 6 bases, with 9 bases left in between. Germline V gives CDR1 SGHVS, CDR2 FQNEAQ.

The V and J genes are TRBV3-1 (or the pseudogene TRBV3-2) and TRBJ2-7; D possibly corresponds to TRBD1 (5 bases). The germline V and J ends were trimmed by 1 base and 2 bases, with 12 bases remaining between them. The germline V gene encodes CDR1 LGHDT and CDR2 YNNKEL (reference sequence). This CDR3 region has 15 residues. The CDR3 DNA sequence: TGTGCCAGCAGCCAAGGAAGGGGCCCCGCCTACGAGCAGTACTTC. This codes for CASSQGRGPAYEQYF.

The chain carries TRBV7-9 and TRBJ1-6, with D tentatively TRBD1 (5 bases). The CDR3 is made up of 13 amino acids. The V gene lost 5 bases and the J gene lost 9 bases, with 11 bases spanning the gap. Germline assignment: CDR1 SEHNR and CDR2 FQNEAQ (reference sequence). This chain's CDR3 is CASSGDGSSPLHF. As DNA, the CDR3 is TGTGCCAGCAGCGGGGACGGGAGTTCACCCCTCCACTTT.

In DNA form, the CDR3 reads TGTGCCAGCAGTTACACAGAACAGAATCAGCCCCAGCATTTT. Its translation: CASSYTEQNQPQHF. The chain recombines TRBV6-6 with TRBJ1-5; D remains ambiguous. CDR1 and CDR2 (germline): MNHNY, SVGAGI (reference sequence). V lost 2 bases to trimming and J lost 4 bases, with 9 bases between them. The CDR3 covers 14 residues.

This clone came up a few times. The rearrangement joins TRBV3-1 (or the pseudogene TRBV3-2) to TRBJ2-5; 11 bases match TRBD2. J gave up 4 bases and V 4 bases, and 2 bases lay outside the gene matches. The CDR3 loop spans 14 amino acids. Germline assignment: CDR1 LGHDT and CDR2 YNNKEL (reference sequence). The CDR3 sequence is CASSLTSGGETQYF. The CDR3 bases are TGTGCCAGCAGCCTTACTAGCGGGGGAGAGACCCAGTACTTC.